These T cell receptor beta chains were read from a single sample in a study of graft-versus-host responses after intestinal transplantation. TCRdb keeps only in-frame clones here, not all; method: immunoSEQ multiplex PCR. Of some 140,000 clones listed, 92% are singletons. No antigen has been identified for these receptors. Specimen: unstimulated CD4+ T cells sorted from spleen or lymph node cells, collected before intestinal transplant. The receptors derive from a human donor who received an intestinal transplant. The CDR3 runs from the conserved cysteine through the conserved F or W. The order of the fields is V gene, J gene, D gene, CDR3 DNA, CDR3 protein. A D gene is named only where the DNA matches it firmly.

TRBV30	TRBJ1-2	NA	TGTGCCTGGAGTGTACGTGGGCCAGCCAACGGCTACACCTTC	CAWSVRGPANGYTF
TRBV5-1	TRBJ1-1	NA	TGCGCCAGCAGCTGGAGTCTTGGGGGGCAATCTGAAGCTTTCTTT	CASSWSLGGQSEAFF
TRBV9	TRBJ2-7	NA	TGTGCCAGCAGCCGAGGGAGCTCCTACGAGCAGTACTTC	CASSRGSSYEQYF
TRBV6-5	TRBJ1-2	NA	TGTGCCAGCGTTTTTAACTATGGCTACACCTTC	CASVFNYGYTF
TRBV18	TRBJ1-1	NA	TGTGCCAGCTCACCTAGAGGGACAAAGAACACTGAAGCTTTCTTT	CASSPRGTKNTEAFF
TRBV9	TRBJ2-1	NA	TGTGCCAGCAGCGTAGGAGCGGGCTCTTACAATGAGCAGTTCTTC	CASSVGAGSYNEQFF
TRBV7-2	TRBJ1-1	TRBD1	TGTGCCAGCAGCTTTAGGACAGGGTGGCCTGAAGCTTTCTTT	CASSFRTGWPEAFF
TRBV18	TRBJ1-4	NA	TGTGCCAGCTCACGAAACGGGGTTCCGCAAGAAAAACTGTTTTTT	CASSRNGVPQEKLFF
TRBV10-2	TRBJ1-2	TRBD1	TGCGCCAGCTCCCCAACAGGGGGAGGTGGCTACACCTTC	CASSPTGGGGYTF
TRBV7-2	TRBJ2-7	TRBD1	TGTGCCAGCAGCCTCCGGGACAGGGTGTACGAGCAGTACTTC	CASSLRDRVYEQYF
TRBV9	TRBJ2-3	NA	TGTGCCAGCAGCGTAGGTCCGGACCCTAGCACAGATACGCAGTATTTT	CASSVGPDPSTDTQYF
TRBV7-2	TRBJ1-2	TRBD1	TGTGCCAGCAGCGCAACAGGGGCCGGAGACTTTAACTATGGCTACACCTTC	CASSATGAGDFNYGYTF
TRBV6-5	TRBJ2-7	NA	TGTGCCAGCAGTCCCTTCAGAGAGAGAGGCTACGAGCAGTACTTC	CASSPFRERGYEQYF
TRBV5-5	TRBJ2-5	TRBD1	TGTGCCAGCAGCGCTATACAGGGGGGGACCCAGTACTTC	CASSAIQGGTQYF
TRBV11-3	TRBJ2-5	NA	TGTGCCAGCAGCTCCAGGGAGAAGGGTGAGACCCAGTACTTC	CASSSREKGETQYF
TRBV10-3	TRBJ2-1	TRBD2	TGTGCCATCAGTGAGTCCACTGGGACCGGGACTAGCGGGAGCTATGAGCAGTTCTTC	CAISESTGTGTSGSYEQFF
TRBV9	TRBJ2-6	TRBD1	TGTGCCAGCAGCTTACAGGGGCGTGCTGGGGCCAACGTCCTGACTTTC	CASSLQGRAGANVLTF